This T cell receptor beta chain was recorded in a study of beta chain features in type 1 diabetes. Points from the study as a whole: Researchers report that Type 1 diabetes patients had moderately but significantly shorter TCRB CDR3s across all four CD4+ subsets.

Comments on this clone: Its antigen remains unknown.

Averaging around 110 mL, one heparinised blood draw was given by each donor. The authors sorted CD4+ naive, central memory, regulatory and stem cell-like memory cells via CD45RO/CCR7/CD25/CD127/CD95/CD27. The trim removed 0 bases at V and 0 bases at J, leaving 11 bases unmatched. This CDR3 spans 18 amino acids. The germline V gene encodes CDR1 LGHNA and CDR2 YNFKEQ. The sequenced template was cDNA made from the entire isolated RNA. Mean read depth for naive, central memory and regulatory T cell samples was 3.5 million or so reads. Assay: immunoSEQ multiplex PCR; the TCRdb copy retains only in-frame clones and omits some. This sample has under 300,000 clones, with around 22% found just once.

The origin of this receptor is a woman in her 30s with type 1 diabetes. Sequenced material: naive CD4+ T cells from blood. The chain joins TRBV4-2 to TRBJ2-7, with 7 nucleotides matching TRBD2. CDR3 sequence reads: CASSQDAPASGISYEQYF. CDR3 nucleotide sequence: TGTGCCAGCAGCCAAGATGCCCCGGCTAGCGGTATCTCCTACGAGCAGTACTTC.